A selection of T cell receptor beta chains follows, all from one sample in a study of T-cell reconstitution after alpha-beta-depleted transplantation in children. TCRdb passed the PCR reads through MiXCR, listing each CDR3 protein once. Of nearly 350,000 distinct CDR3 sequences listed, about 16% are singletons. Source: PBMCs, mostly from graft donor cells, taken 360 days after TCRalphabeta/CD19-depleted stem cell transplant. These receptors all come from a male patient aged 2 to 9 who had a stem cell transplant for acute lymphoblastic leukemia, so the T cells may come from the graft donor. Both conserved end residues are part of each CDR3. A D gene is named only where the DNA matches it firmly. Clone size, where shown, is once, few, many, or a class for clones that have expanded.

CSVEVGQQYF TGCAGCGTTGAGGTCGGGCAACAGTATTTT 10 few TRBJ2-3 TRBV29-1 -
CATSRDTYYGYTF TGTGCCACCAGCAGGGACACTTACTATGGCTACACCTTC 13 few TRBJ1-2 TRBV15 -
CASSYSRGTEAFF TGTGCCAGCAGTTACTCGAGAGGCACTGAAGCTTTCTTT 13 few TRBJ1-1 TRBV6-5 -
CASSSPGLVHEQFF TGCGCCAGCAGCTCGCCGGGACTAGTCCATGAGCAGTTCTTC 14 - TRBJ2-1 TRBV5-1 TRBD2
CASSLAGAHTGELFF TGTGCCAGCAGCTTAGCGGGAGCGCACACCGGGGAGCTGTTTTTT 15 many TRBJ2-2 TRBV7-9 -
CASSFDSTEAFF TGTGCCAGCAGCTTCGACAGCACTGAAGCTTTCTTT 12 many TRBJ1-1 TRBV28 -
CASSLSVVPGTGELFF TGTGCCAGCAGCTTAAGCGTGGTCCCTGGGACCGGGGAGCTGTTTTTT 16 - TRBJ2-2 TRBV7-9 -
CSARGWEHQETQYF TGCAGTGCCCGGGGCTGGGAACACCAAGAGACCCAGTACTTC 14 few TRBJ2-5 TRBV20-1 -
CSARDLGGDNEKLFF TGCAGTGCTAGAGATTTAGGAGGGGATAATGAAAAACTGTTTTTT 15 - TRBJ1-4 TRBV20-1 -
CASSPSGTETQYF TGCGCCAGCAGCCCCTCGGGGACGGAGACCCAGTACTTC 13 many TRBJ2-5 TRBV5-1 -
CASSRGVGPSTDTQYF TGTGCCAGCAGCCGTGGGGTGGGGCCTAGCACAGATACGCAGTATTTT 16 few TRBJ2-3 TRBV3-1 -
CASSVGVVAGVPTQYF TGTGCCAGCAGCGTAGGCGTGGTAGCGGGTGTGCCTACCCAGTACTTC 16 - TRBJ2-5 TRBV9 TRBD2
CASSWPTGPPYNEQFF TGTGCCAGCAGTTGGCCCACGGGCCCCCCATACAATGAGCAGTTCTTC 16 - TRBJ2-1 TRBV6-2/TRBV6-3 -
CRPPNMGQETQYF TGCAGGCCGCCTAACATGGGGCAAGAGACCCAGTACTTC 13 few TRBJ2-5 TRBV20-1 -
CAWTPGYNEQFF TGTGCCTGGACCCCAGGTTACAATGAGCAGTTCTTC 12 - TRBJ2-1 TRBV30 -
CASSLVGRIGNNEQFF TGTGCCAGCAGCTTAGTCGGGAGAATTGGCAACAATGAGCAGTTCTTC 16 - TRBJ2-1 TRBV7-6 -
CASSLAGRDRTDTQYF TGTGCCAGCAGCTTGGCCGGGCGGGATCGCACAGATACGCAGTATTTT 16 many TRBJ2-3 TRBV13 -
CASSLRGTGNTIYF TGTGCCAGCAGCTTGAGGGGCACCGGAAACACCATATATTTT 14 many TRBJ1-3 TRBV5-6 -
CASSSGVAFEEAFF TGTGCCAGTAGTTCTGGGGTCGCCTTTGAGGAAGCTTTCTTT 14 few TRBJ1-1 TRBV19 -
CSVGGGLVNPVDTQYF TGCAGCGTTGGGGGGGGACTAGTTAACCCAGTAGATACGCAGTATTTT 16 few TRBJ2-3 TRBV29-1 TRBD2
CASSSGQGPNEQFF TGTGCCAGCAGCTCGGGACAGGGGCCCAATGAGCAGTTCTTC 14 - TRBJ2-1 TRBV5-6 TRBD1
CAWSQNGADTQYF TGTGCCTGGAGCCAGAATGGGGCAGATACGCAGTATTTT 13 - TRBJ2-3 TRBV30 -
CAWSASPYEQYF TGTGCCTGGAGTGCCTCCCCCTACGAGCAGTACTTC 12 - TRBJ2-7 TRBV30 -
CASTLGRSSYEQYF TGTGCCAGCACCCTCGGACGGTCCTCCTACGAGCAGTACTTC 14 many TRBJ2-7 TRBV12-3/TRBV12-4 -
CASSHTDIRGYTF TGTGCCAGCAGCCACACGGACATCAGGGGCTACACCTTC 13 - TRBJ1-2 TRBV4-2 -
CASSSGLALSEQYF TGTGCCAGCAGTTCGGGACTAGCGTTGAGCGAGCAGTACTTC 14 - TRBJ2-7 TRBV27 TRBD2
CSTPGSRSAFF TGCAGCACCCCTGGGAGCAGAAGTGCTTTCTTT 11 - TRBJ1-1 TRBV29-1 -
CSLVAGDYNEQFF TGCAGCTTAGTAGCGGGAGACTACAATGAGCAGTTCTTC 13 many TRBJ2-1 TRBV29-1 TRBD2
CAFSLALVAGGPRDTQYF TGTGCCTTCAGTTTAGCGCTGGTTGCGGGAGGGCCACGGGATACGCAGTATTTT 18 - TRBJ2-3 TRBV12-3/TRBV12-4 TRBD2
CASFDRGEQFF TGTGCCAGCTTCGACAGGGGTGAGCAGTTCTTC 11 - TRBJ2-1 TRBV2 TRBD1
CASSYSRERGRRTGELFF TGTGCCAGCAGTTACTCTCGAGAAAGGGGCCGTCGGACCGGGGAGCTGTTTTTT 18 - TRBJ2-2 TRBV6-2/TRBV6-3 -
CSVASGQETQYF TGCAGCGTTGCTAGCGGTCAAGAGACCCAGTACTTC 12 - TRBJ2-5 TRBV29-1 TRBD2
CSAGVNEQFF TGCAGCGCGGGAGTCAATGAGCAGTTCTTC 10 - TRBJ2-1 TRBV29-1 -
CASSTQLTGVQTEAFF TGTGCCAGCAGTACTCAACTCACAGGGGTTCAGACTGAAGCTTTCTTT 16 - TRBJ1-1 TRBV28 TRBD1
CSVKGLAGGGGSYEQYF TGCAGCGTTAAGGGACTAGCGGGAGGCGGCGGGTCGTACGAGCAGTACTTC 17 - TRBJ2-7 TRBV29-1 TRBD2
CASQGLDAGELFF TGTGCCAGCCAGGGACTCGATGCCGGGGAGCTGTTTTTT 13 - TRBJ2-2 TRBV6-2/TRBV6-3 -
CASSFIRVETQYF TGTGCCAGCAGTTTTATCCGAGTGGAGACCCAGTACTTC 13 many TRBJ2-5 TRBV28 -
CVLRDGRSQQETQYF TGTGTCCTCCGGGACGGCCGTTCCCAACAGGAGACCCAGTACTTC 15 few TRBJ2-5 TRBV10-3 -
CASSVPPRTTEQFF TGTGCCAGCAGCGTCCCTCCTCGGACGACGGAGCAGTTCTTC 14 few TRBJ2-1 TRBV7-8 -
CASSQVRRKGPGELHTGELFF TGCGCCAGCAGCCAAGTACGCCGCAAGGGGCCGGGCGAGCTTCACACCGGGGAGCTGTTTTTT 21 - TRBJ2-2 TRBV4-1 -
CASSSQGQETQYF TGTGCCAGCAGCTCCCAGGGGCAAGAGACCCAGTACTTC 13 many TRBJ2-5 TRBV7-9 -
CASSPGRGFGNNEKLFF TGTGCCAGCAGCCCGGGGAGGGGGTTTGGCAATAATGAAAAACTGTTTTTT 17 few TRBJ1-4 TRBV12-3/TRBV12-4 -
CAISSSWGYTF TGTGCCATCAGTTCGAGTTGGGGCTACACCTTC 11 - TRBJ1-2 TRBV10-3 -
CASSLGTGTAIYEQYF TGTGCCAGCAGCTTAGGTACCGGGACAGCTATCTACGAGCAGTACTTC 16 few TRBJ2-7 TRBV7-2 TRBD1
CAWSVLQGKITNEQFF TGTGCCTGGAGTGTACTCCAGGGGAAGATTACGAATGAGCAGTTCTTC 16 - TRBJ2-1 TRBV30 -
CAIKEGSGGSYNEQFF TGTGCCATCAAGGAAGGTTCGGGGGGCTCCTACAATGAGCAGTTCTTC 16 - TRBJ2-1 TRBV10-3 TRBD2
CASSPGPSGSHNEQFF TGTGCCAGCAGTCCCGGCCCTAGCGGGAGCCACAATGAGCAGTTCTTC 16 few TRBJ2-1 TRBV12-3/TRBV12-4 TRBD2
CASTGTGGYIQYF TGTGCCAGTACCGGGACAGGGGGGTACATTCAGTACTTC 13 many TRBJ2-4 TRBV12-3/TRBV12-4 TRBD1
CSVEGPQEGQFF TGCAGCGTTGAAGGGCCACAGGAGGGGCAGTTCTTC 12 many TRBJ2-1 TRBV29-1 -
CASSLSVLGGSPYEQYF TGTGCCAGCAGTTTATCGGTGCTAGGGGGGAGCCCTTACGAGCAGTACTTC 17 many TRBJ2-7 TRBV27 -
CSVSRPDRTDTQYF TGCAGCGTGAGCAGACCGGACAGAACAGATACGCAGTATTTT 14 - TRBJ2-3 TRBV29-1 -